Listed below are T cell receptor beta chains from one sample, sequenced in a study of blood T cell repertoires in COVID-19. Sequenced by immunoSEQ multiplex PCR; TCRdb stores in-frame clones only, minus some. The sample records about 250,000 clones, roughly 88% being singletons. The sequenced sample was peripheral blood. These receptors were collected from a woman aged 30 to 39 with COVID-19, enrolled during active disease. Each CDR3 is given with its conserved first and last residue. A D gene is named only where the DNA matches it firmly. Clone size is shown for a subset of rows, as once, few, many or a class of expanded clone.

V gene	D gene	clone size	J gene	CDR3 DNA	CDR3 protein
TRBV24-1	TRBD1	-	TRBJ1-2	TGTGCCACCAGCACGGGACAGGGGGGCGGCTACACCTTC	CATSTGQGGGYTF
TRBV11-3	TRBD1	-	TRBJ2-7	TGTGCCAGCAGCCAACGGGACAGGCTAACCTACGAGCAGTACTTC	CASSQRDRLTYEQYF
TRBV2	-	-	TRBJ2-5	TGTGCCAGCAGTGAAATCGGGGGACAAGAGACCCAGTACTTC	CASSEIGGQETQYF
TRBV6-1	-	-	TRBJ1-1	TGTGCCAGCAGTGAAGATGCAGTCACTGAAGCTTTCTTT	CASSEDAVTEAFF
TRBV5-6	-	-	TRBJ2-1	TGTGCCAGCAGCCGCTCCGCGGGGGAGCAGTTCTTC	CASSRSAGEQFF
TRBV7-9	-	-	TRBJ2-2	TGTGCCAGCAGCTTAATCTACGGCGGGGTTAACACCGGGGAGCTGTTTTTT	CASSLIYGGVNTGELFF
TRBV7-2	TRBD1	-	TRBJ2-7	TGTGCCAGCACCGCCGGGCGACAGGGCGGAAGCTACGAGCAGTACTTC	CASTAGRQGGSYEQYF
TRBV7-8	-	-	TRBJ2-1	TGTGCCAGCAGCTTAGCGACTCGAGGGGGGCAGTTCTTC	CASSLATRGGQFF
TRBV27	TRBD2	-	TRBJ2-1	TGTGCCAGCCGTTTGGGGGGGTCCTACAATGAGCAGTTCTTC	CASRLGGSYNEQFF
TRBV6-5	TRBD1	-	TRBJ2-2	TGTGCCAGCAGTTCATGGACAGGACAAGGCACCGGGGAGCTGTTTTTT	CASSSWTGQGTGELFF
TRBV6-5	-	-	TRBJ2-5	TGTGCCACCTTAGCCAGGGATTGCGGAGAGACCCAGTACTTC	CATLARDCGETQYF
TRBV3-1/TRBV3-2	TRBD2	-	TRBJ2-1	TGTGCCAGCAGCCAACTAGCGGGGGGCTCCTACAATGAGCAGTTCTTC	CASSQLAGGSYNEQFF
TRBV11-1	TRBD1	few	TRBJ2-7	TGTGCCAGCAGCTACCGGACAGGGGAAAACGAGCAGTACTTC	CASSYRTGENEQYF
TRBV5-6	-	-	TRBJ2-3	TGTGCCAGCAGCTTGTGGGAGGTAGGAGATACGCAGTATTTT	CASSLWEVGDTQYF
TRBV6-5	TRBD1	few	TRBJ2-4	TGTGCCAGCAGCCTCGGACAGGGTAATGACATTCAGTACTTC	CASSLGQGNDIQYF
TRBV4-3	-	-	TRBJ1-5	TGCGCCAGCAGCCAAGATCAAGCACAGCCCCAGCATTTT	CASSQDQAQPQHF
TRBV4-2	-	-	TRBJ2-6	TGTGCCAGCAGCCAAGAGGACAGCTCTGGGGCCAACGTCCTGACTTTC	CASSQEDSSGANVLTF
TRBV30	TRBD1	few	TRBJ1-3	TGTGCCTGTACCGGGACAGGGAGTCTCTACACCATATATTTT	CACTGTGSLYTIYF
TRBV7-9	-	-	TRBJ2-1	TGTGCCAGCAGGGGAGCGGGTAGGGACTACAATGAGCAGTTCTTC	CASRGAGRDYNEQFF
TRBV3-1/TRBV3-2	TRBD1	once	TRBJ1-3	TGTGCCAGCAGCAACACAGGGGGTATCGGAAACACCATATATTTT	CASSNTGGIGNTIYF
TRBV4-1	-	few	TRBJ2-7	TGCGCCAGCAGCCAATTTGGAACCGGACAGAAAGGCTACGAGCAGTACTTC	CASSQFGTGQKGYEQYF
TRBV7-2	-	-	TRBJ2-1	TGTGCCAGCAGCTCCCAACCGGGCGGGGCTTCCTACAATGAGCAGTTCTTC	CASSSQPGGASYNEQFF
TRBV2	TRBD1	-	TRBJ2-7	TGTGCCAGTTCCGGGACAGCTTCCTACGAGCAGTACTTC	CASSGTASYEQYF
TRBV10-3	TRBD1	once	TRBJ1-4	TGTGCCAGCCAGGGACAGTCTAATGAAAAACTGTTTTTT	CASQGQSNEKLFF
TRBV9	-	-	TRBJ1-3	TGTGCCAGCAGCGTATCAGCGTTCACTGGAAACACCATATATTTT	CASSVSAFTGNTIYF
TRBV10-3	-	-	TRBJ2-1	TGTGCCATCAGTGGACAGGTTTGGGATGAGCAGTTCTTC	CAISGQVWDEQFF
TRBV4-3	-	-	TRBJ2-7	TGCGCCAGCAGCCAAGGACCGGGAAAGTCCTACGAGCAGTACTTC	CASSQGPGKSYEQYF
TRBV6-6	TRBD1	-	TRBJ1-2	TGTGCCAGCAGGGCCGTTGAGGGGGCTCACGGCTACACCTTC	CASRAVEGAHGYTF
TRBV7-9	-	-	TRBJ1-4	TGTGCCAGCAGCCGGGATTTCTGGGGTGAAAAACTGTTTTTT	CASSRDFWGEKLFF
TRBV3-1/TRBV3-2	TRBD1	-	TRBJ2-7	TGTGCCAGCAGCCCAGGGGACAGTAGGGAGCAGTACTTC	CASSPGDSREQYF
TRBV7-6	-	-	TRBJ2-5	TGTGCCAGCAGCCTGGACAGTTCGGGGGGGACCCAGTACTTC	CASSLDSSGGTQYF
TRBV12-3/TRBV12-4	-	-	TRBJ1-5	TGTGCCAGCACGCGGGGGGGAAGACAGCCCCAGCATTTT	CASTRGGRQPQHF
TRBV7-2	-	-	TRBJ1-2	TGTGCCAGCAGCTCCCCTATCTCCGTTAACTATGGCTACACCTTC	CASSSPISVNYGYTF
TRBV7-2	TRBD2	-	TRBJ2-3	TGTGCCAGCACCCGACTAGCGGGCACAGATACGCAGTATTTT	CASTRLAGTDTQYF
TRBV5-1	TRBD2	-	TRBJ2-7	TGCGCCAGCAGCCTATCCGGGACTACCACCGGGGGGGAGCAGTACTTC	CASSLSGTTTGGEQYF
TRBV7-6	-	once	TRBJ1-1	TGTGCCAGCAGCCCAGAACCAGTGGTACGCGGCACTGAAGCTTTCTTT	CASSPEPVVRGTEAFF
TRBV10-3	-	-	TRBJ2-1	TGTGCCATCAGTGACAGGGAGGCGCGTTACAATGAGCAGTTCTTC	CAISDREARYNEQFF
TRBV4-3	-	once	TRBJ1-1	TGCGCCAGCAGCCAAGATGGGGGCCGGACTGAAGCTTTCTTT	CASSQDGGRTEAFF
TRBV28	TRBD1	-	TRBJ1-2	TGTGCCAGCAGTTCAGGGGGTACCCTTTCTAACTATGGCTACACCTTC	CASSSGGTLSNYGYTF
TRBV4-2	TRBD1	-	TRBJ2-5	TGTGCCAGCAGCCAAGATGACAGGGAAATCCGGGAGACCCAGTACTTC	CASSQDDREIRETQYF
TRBV2	TRBD1	once	TRBJ1-1	TGTGCCAGCACCGCCTGGCAGGGGGCCTCTAACACTGAAGCTTTCTTT	CASTAWQGASNTEAFF
TRBV6-5	TRBD1	many	TRBJ2-5	TGTGCCAGCAGTTACGCGTCCGGGACAGGGGGAGAGACCCAGTACTTC	CASSYASGTGGETQYF
TRBV6-2/TRBV6-3	-	-	TRBJ2-1	TGTGCCAGCAGTTACTGGGGGCGCTCCTACAATGAGCAGTTCTTC	CASSYWGRSYNEQFF
TRBV3-1/TRBV3-2	-	many	TRBJ1-2	TGTGCCAGCAGCCATGGCAGGGCGGATGGCTACACCTTC	CASSHGRADGYTF
TRBV7-9	-	once	TRBJ2-1	TGTGCCAGCAGCTTCGATACCAGGGATACTGAGCAGTTCTTC	CASSFDTRDTEQFF
TRBV5-1	TRBD1	-	TRBJ2-2	TGCGCCAGCAGCTCGGCCGTGAGGGGGCGACACACCGGGGAGCTGTTTTTT	CASSSAVRGRHTGELFF
TRBV19	TRBD1	-	TRBJ2-1	TGTGCCAGTAGTATTAGTCGCAGGGGGCTGACTGAGCAGTTCTTC	CASSISRRGLTEQFF
TRBV19	-	-	TRBJ1-5	TGTGGGGAAGGGGGTAATCAGCCCCAGCATTTT	CGEGGNQPQHF
TRBV5-6	TRBD1	-	TRBJ1-2	TGTGCCAGCAGCCGTAGACAGGGCGAGCATGGCTACACCTTC	CASSRRQGEHGYTF
TRBV7-6	TRBD2	once	TRBJ2-2	TGTGCCAGCAGCTTAGGATCGACCCAGCGGGAGGCCCCCGGGGAGCTGTTTTTT	CASSLGSTQREAPGELFF
TRBV5-1	TRBD1	-	TRBJ2-1	TGCGCCAGCAGCTCCGGTCGACAGGGGGTAGGTAATGAGCAGTTCTTC	CASSSGRQGVGNEQFF
TRBV5-5	TRBD1	-	TRBJ1-2	TGTGCCAGCAGCTCCCGGACAGGGTATGAGGATGGCTACACCTTC	CASSSRTGYEDGYTF
TRBV6-5	TRBD2	once	TRBJ2-3	TGTGCCAGCTTTCGGGGGGGGCTGACAGATACGCAGTATTTT	CASFRGGLTDTQYF
TRBV5-6	-	-	TRBJ1-2	TGTGCCAGCAGCCAACTAGGATCCCAAACAGAGGGCTACACCTTC	CASSQLGSQTEGYTF
TRBV11-3	-	-	TRBJ1-2	TGTGCCAGCAGCTCTTACACCAATGGCTACACCTTC	CASSSYTNGYTF
TRBV19	-	-	TRBJ1-3	TGTGCCAGTACCCCCACAGGGTACTCTGGAAACACCATATATTTT	CASTPTGYSGNTIYF
TRBV7-9	-	-	TRBJ1-1	TGTGCCAGCAGCCCCCGGGAAAGGGATAAGAGGGTTGAAGCTTTCTTT	CASSPRERDKRVEAFF
TRBV13	-	-	TRBJ2-3	TGTGCCAGCAGCTTCAGGGGCGATACGCAGTATTTT	CASSFRGDTQYF
TRBV12-1	-	few	TRBJ2-1	TGTGCCAGCAGGCCCCTTCTAGCGCCCAGCTCCTACAATGAGCAGTTCTTC	CASRPLLAPSSYNEQFF